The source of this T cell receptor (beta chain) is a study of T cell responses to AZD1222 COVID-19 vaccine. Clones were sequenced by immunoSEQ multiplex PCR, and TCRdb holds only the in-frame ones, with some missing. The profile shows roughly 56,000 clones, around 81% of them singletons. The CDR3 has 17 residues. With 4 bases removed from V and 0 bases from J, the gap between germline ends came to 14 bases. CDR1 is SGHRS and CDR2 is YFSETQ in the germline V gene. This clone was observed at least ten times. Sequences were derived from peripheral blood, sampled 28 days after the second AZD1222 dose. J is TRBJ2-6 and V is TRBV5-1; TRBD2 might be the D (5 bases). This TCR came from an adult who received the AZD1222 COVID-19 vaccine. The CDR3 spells CASSTQIGVSGANVLTF. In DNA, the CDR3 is TGCGCCAGCAGCACCCAAATCGGGGTCTCTGGGGCCAACGTCCTGACTTTC.